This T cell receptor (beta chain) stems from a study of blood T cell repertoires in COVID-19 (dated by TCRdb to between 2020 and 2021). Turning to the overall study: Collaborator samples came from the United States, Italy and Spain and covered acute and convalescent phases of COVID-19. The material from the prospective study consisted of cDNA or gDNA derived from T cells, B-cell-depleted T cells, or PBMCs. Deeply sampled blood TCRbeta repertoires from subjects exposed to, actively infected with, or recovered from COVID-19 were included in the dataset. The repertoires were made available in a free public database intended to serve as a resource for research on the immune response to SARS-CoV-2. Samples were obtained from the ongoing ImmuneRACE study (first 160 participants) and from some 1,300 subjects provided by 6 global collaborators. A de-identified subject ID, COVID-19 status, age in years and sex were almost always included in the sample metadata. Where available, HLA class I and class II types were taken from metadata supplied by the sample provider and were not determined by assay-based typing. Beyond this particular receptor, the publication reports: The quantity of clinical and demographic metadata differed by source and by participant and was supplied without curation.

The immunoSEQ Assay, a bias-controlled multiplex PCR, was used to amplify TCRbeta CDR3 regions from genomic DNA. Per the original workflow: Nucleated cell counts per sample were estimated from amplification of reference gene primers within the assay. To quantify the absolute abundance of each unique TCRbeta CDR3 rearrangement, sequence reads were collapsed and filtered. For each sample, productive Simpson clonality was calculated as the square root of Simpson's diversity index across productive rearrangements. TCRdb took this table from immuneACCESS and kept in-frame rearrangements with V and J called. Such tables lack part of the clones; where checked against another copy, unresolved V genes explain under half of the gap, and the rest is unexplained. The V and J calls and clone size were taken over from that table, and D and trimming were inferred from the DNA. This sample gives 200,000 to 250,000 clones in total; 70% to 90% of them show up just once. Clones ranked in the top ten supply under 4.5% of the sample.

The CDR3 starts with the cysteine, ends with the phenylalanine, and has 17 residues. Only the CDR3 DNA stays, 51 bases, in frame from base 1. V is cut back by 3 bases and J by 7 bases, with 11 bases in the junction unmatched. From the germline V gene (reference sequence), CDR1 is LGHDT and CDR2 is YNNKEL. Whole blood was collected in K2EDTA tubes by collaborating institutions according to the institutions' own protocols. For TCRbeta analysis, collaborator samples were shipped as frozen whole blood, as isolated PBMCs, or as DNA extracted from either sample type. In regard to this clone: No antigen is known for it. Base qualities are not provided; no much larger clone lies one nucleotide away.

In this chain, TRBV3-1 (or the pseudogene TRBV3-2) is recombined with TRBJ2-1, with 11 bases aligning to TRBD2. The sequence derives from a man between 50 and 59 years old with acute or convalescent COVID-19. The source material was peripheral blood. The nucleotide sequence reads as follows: TGTGCCAGCAGCCAGACTTTTGGGCTAGCGGGGGGAAATGAGCAGTTCTTC. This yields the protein CASSQTFGLAGGNEQFF.